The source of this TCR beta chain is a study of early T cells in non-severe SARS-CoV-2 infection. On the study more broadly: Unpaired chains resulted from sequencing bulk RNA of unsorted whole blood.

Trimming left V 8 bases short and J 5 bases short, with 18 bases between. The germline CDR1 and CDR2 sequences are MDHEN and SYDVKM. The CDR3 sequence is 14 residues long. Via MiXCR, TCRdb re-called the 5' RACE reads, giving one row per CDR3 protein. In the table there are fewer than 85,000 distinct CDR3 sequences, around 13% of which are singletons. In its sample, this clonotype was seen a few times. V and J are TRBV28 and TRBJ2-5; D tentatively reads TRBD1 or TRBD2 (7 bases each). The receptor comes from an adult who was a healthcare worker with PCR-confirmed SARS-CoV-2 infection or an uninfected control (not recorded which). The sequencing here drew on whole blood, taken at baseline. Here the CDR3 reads CASQGGWLAETQYF. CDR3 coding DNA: TGTGCCAGCCAGGGGGGGTGGCTGGCGGAGACCCAGTACTTC.